Shown below are 23 T cell receptor beta chains from a single sample sequenced in a study of human T cells and chemical hapten exposure. TCRdb fed the RACE reads into MiXCR, producing one record per CDR3 protein. Here the sample spans tens of thousands of distinct CDR3 sequences, 8% to 10% being singletons. Time point indicated: pre-sensitization, week 0. Treatment noted: therapeutic diphenylcyclopropenone sensitization with weekly scalp DPC. The sample consisted of whole blood, taken in connection with sensitization to the hapten diphenylcyclopropenone (DPC). The source is a woman in her thirties or forties with alopecia areata. Some clones in this sample may be carry-over from other donors' samples.

This clonotype appeared many times. The chain joins TRBV7-9 to TRBJ1-1, with unresolved D. The CDR3 spans 13 residues. V lost 3 bases and J 3 bases, leaving 8 bases between the germline ends. Germline loops: CDR1 SEHNR, CDR2 FQNEAQ (reference sequence). The CDR3: CASSFQAHTEAFF. The CDR3 DNA is TGTGCCAGCAGCTTTCAAGCCCACACTGAAGCTTTCTTT.

The J gene is TRBJ2-1, the V gene TRBV6-2 or TRBV6-3; 12 bases fit TRBD2. CDR3 length: 15 residues. CDR1 is MNHEY, CDR2 SVGEGT, per germline. Trimming removed 7 bases from V and 4 bases from J; junction bases left unmatched: 5. CDR3 coding DNA: TGTGCCAGCACCGCGACTAGCGGGGGATACAATGAGCAGTTCTTC. It yields the protein CASTATSGGYNEQFF.

The V call is TRBV10-3, the J call TRBJ1-6; TRBD1 matches 9 bases. The CDR3 contains 15 residues. J was trimmed by 6 bases and V by 8 bases; bases with no gene match: 8. The germline CDR1 and CDR2 sequences are ENHRY and SYGVKD. In DNA, the CDR3 is TGTGCCATCGGGATTACAGGGGGCGGTAATTCACCCCTCCACTTT. It codes for CAIGITGGGNSPLHF.

This clonotype was counted at least ten times. The genes are TRBV14 and TRBJ2-3, with D tentatively TRBD2 (7 bases). The CDR3 has 15 amino acids. V lost 4 bases to trimming and J lost 4 bases, with 15 bases between them. Germline CDR1 reads SGHDN; CDR2 reads FVKESK. CDR3 in DNA: TGTGCCAGCAGCCCACGGGGGGCAATGTCAGATACGCAGTATTTT. Protein: CASSPRGAMSDTQYF.

This clonotype has just a few counts. The chain carries TRBV3-1 and TRBJ2-7, with 7 bases aligning to TRBD1. V shed 5 bases and J 1 base; nucleotides not matched to a gene: 2. CDR1 is LGHDT and CDR2 is YNNKEL in the germline V gene (reference sequence). This CDR3 is built from 13 residues. The CDR3 sequence is CASSGDSSYEQYF. The DNA of the CDR3 is TGTGCCAGCAGCGGGGACAGTTCCTACGAGCAGTACTTC.

Ten or more counts support this clonotype. CDR3 nucleotide sequence: TGCAGTGCCAGGCAGGGGAACTACAATGAGCAGTTCTTC. This translates into CSARQGNYNEQFF. The chain joins TRBV20-1 to TRBJ2-1, with D possibly matching TRBD1 (6 bases). Trimming shortened V by 6 bases and J by 3 bases, and 12 bases separated the two germline ends. Germline CDR1 and CDR2: DFQATT and SNEGSKA (reference sequence). The CDR3 runs 13 residues.

At least ten counts were recorded for this clonotype. This sequence joins TRBV29-1 and TRBJ2-7; no clear D gene. Trimming removed 3 bases from V and 2 bases from J, with 17 bases in between. There are 15 residues in the CDR3. In germline, CDR1 is SQVTM, CDR2 ANQGSEA. The CDR3 protein is CSVEVPVGSTYEQYF. Written as DNA, the CDR3 is TGCAGCGTTGAGGTCCCCGTGGGGTCAACCTACGAGCAGTACTTC.

The chain links TRBV7-9 to TRBJ1-2; 7 nucleotides match TRBD1. This CDR3 is built from 15 residues. Trimming took 5 bases from V and 6 from J; bases not matched to a gene: 12. The V gene's germline CDR1 is SEHNR and CDR2 FQNEAQ (reference sequence). CDR3 in DNA: TGTGCCAGCAGCCAGGGGGGCAGAGTCCTTCATGGCTACACCTTC. It yields the protein CASSQGGRVLHGYTF. Together with reference TRBV7-9 and TRBJ1-2, the CDR3 gives the full variable domain: DTGVSQNPRHKITKRGQNVTFRCDPISEHNRLYWYRQTLGQGPEFLTYFQNEAQLEKSRLLSDRFSAERPKGSFSTLEIQRTEQGDSAMYLCASSQGGRVLHGYTFGSGTRLTVV.

This clonotype was observed at least ten times. The chain employs TRBV5-1 and TRBJ2-5, with 14 bases lining up with TRBD2. The CDR3 contains 16 residues. In germline, CDR1 is SGHRS, CDR2 YFSETQ. The junction had 8 bases not matched to a gene; V was cut back by 4 bases and J by 6 bases. The CDR3 DNA reads TGCGCCAGCAGCGAGGGGACTAGCGGGGGAATTCAGACCCAGTACTTC. It is translated as CASSEGTSGGIQTQYF.

This clonotype occurred a few times. This chain connects TRBV20-1 to TRBJ1-4, with D maybe TRBD1 (5 bases). Per germline, CDR1 DFQATT and CDR2 SNEGSKA (reference sequence). The CDR3 covers 18 residues. V dropped 2 bases and J dropped 1 base, with 20 bases sitting between them. The CDR3 bases are TGCAGTGCTAGACGTCTGGGTTGGGACTTCGAAACTAATGAAAAACTGTTTTTT. Its translation is CSARRLGWDFETNEKLFF.

This clonotype has at least ten counts. The chain is built from TRBV15 and TRBJ2-3, with TRBD1 matching over 12 bases. In germline, CDR1 is LNHNV, CDR2 YYDKDF (reference sequence). With 3 bases clipped from V and 5 bases from J, the junction kept 3 bases outside the gene matches. The CDR3 length is 15 residues. The CDR3 loop reads CATSRGQGAVDTQYF. The CDR3 DNA reads as TGTGCCACCAGCAGGGGACAGGGGGCCGTAGATACGCAGTATTTT.

J is TRBJ2-3 and V is TRBV19; D not resolved. Trimming removed 4 bases at V and 0 bases at J, with 14 bases between. From germline, CDR1 is LNHDA and CDR2 SQIVND (reference sequence). The CDR3 totals 16 residues. The CDR3 DNA is TGTGCCAGTAGTAGCTGGATTACAACTAGCACAGATACGCAGTATTTT. It codes for CASSSWITTSTDTQYF.

This clonotype appeared a few times. The chain joins TRBV6-1 to TRBJ1-6, with TRBD1 as a possible D gene (5 bases). Germline-derived CDR1 and CDR2 are MNHNS and SASEGT. The V gene lost 5 bases and the J gene lost 0 bases, with 14 bases spanning the gap. The CDR3 runs to 17 residues. The CDR3 bases are TGTGCCAGCAGTCCGCGACAGAGGAGCTCCTATAATTCACCCCTCCACTTT. Its translation: CASSPRQRSSYNSPLHF.

This clonotype was recorded at least ten times. The chain couples TRBV6-5 to TRBJ1-5; no reliable D call. The CDR3 length is 13 residues. The V end was cut by 5 bases, the J end by 0 bases, with 5 bases between. Per germline, CDR1 MNHEY and CDR2 SVGAGI. CDR3 region: CASSRGSNQPQHF. DNA of the CDR3: TGTGCCAGCAGTAGAGGTAGCAATCAGCCCCAGCATTTT.

This clonotype was counted between two and nine times. V gene TRBV12-3 or TRBV12-4 combines with J gene TRBJ1-2; D remains unclear. V lost 7 bases to trimming and J lost 5 bases, with 14 bases between them. This CDR3 contains 13 residues. The CDR3 nucleotides read TGTGCCAGCAAGACTCAGTATGGATATGGCTACACCTTC. It codes for CASKTQYGYGYTF.

This clonotype was recorded many times. The chain carries TRBV2 and TRBJ1-1; D unresolved. Germline lookup yields CDR1 SNHLY and CDR2 FYNNEI. This CDR3 comprises 13 residues. Trimming took off 1 base at V and 3 bases at J, with 6 bases between the two ends. This CDR3 reads CASSEEVHTEAFF. The DNA of the CDR3 is TGTGCCAGCAGTGAAGAAGTGCACACTGAAGCTTTCTTT.

V gene TRBV4-2 combines with J gene TRBJ2-5; 7 bases map to TRBD2. CDR1 is LGHNA, CDR2 YNFKEQ, per germline. Losses at the gene ends were 1 base for V and 1 base for J; bases not matched to a gene: 9. The CDR3 covers 17 residues. CDR3: CASSQAFGAGPQETQYF. As DNA, the CDR3 is TGTGCCAGCAGCCAAGCGTTCGGAGCGGGACCCCAAGAGACCCAGTACTTC.

This clonotype has a single count. Since a much larger clone is just one base distant, this may be a read error. The chain employs TRBV7-2 and TRBJ1-1; D is ambiguous. This CDR3 has 10 residues. Looked up from germline, CDR1 is SGHTA and CDR2 is FQGNSA. The CDR3 nucleotides read TGTGCCAGCAGCTTAATTGAAGCTTTATTT. It codes for CASSLIEALF.

This clonotype was seen at least ten times. V gene TRBV20-1 combines with J gene TRBJ2-3; 11 nucleotides match TRBD2. This CDR3 spans 16 amino acids. Germline loops: CDR1 DFQATT, CDR2 SNEGSKA (reference sequence). J lost 7 bases, V lost 0 bases, and 9 bases had no gene match. CDR3 DNA sequence: TGCAGTGCTAGAGATGAGACTAGCGGGGTCCCGCATACGCAGTATTTT. It translates to CSARDETSGVPHTQYF.

This clonotype was picked up many times. Here the CDR3 reads CASSLRSGWNYGYTF. In DNA, the CDR3 is TGTGCCAGCAGTTTGCGGTCAGGTTGGAACTATGGCTACACCTTC. V gene TRBV12-3 or TRBV12-4 combines with J gene TRBJ1-2; D is ambiguous. Trimming removed 3 bases from V and 2 bases from J, with 13 bases in between. This CDR3 comprises 15 residues.

J is TRBJ1-5 and V is TRBV7-2; TRBD1 agrees at 7 bases. CDR3 size: 15 residues. V dropped 5 bases and J dropped 3; count of bases not matched to a gene: 7. Germline V gene sequence: CDR1 SGHTA, CDR2 FQGNSA. CDR3 bases: TGTGCCAGCAGCAGACAGGGCACTCTCAATCAGCCCCAGCATTTT. Encoded protein: CASSRQGTLNQPQHF. The full variable domain, in which reference TRBV7-2 and TRBJ1-5 provide the parts outside the CDR3, is GAGVSQSPSNKVTEKGKDVELRCDPISGHTALYWYRQSLGQGLEFLIYFQGNSAPDKSGLPSDRFSAERTGGSVSTLTIQRTQQEDSAVYLCASSRQGTLNQPQHFGDGTRLSIL.

The chain recombines TRBV28 with TRBJ2-3, with D perhaps TRBD2 (5 bases). Per the germline V gene, CDR1 is MDHEN and CDR2 is SYDVKM. This CDR3 is built from 15 residues. V was clipped by 6 bases and J by 2 bases, with 15 bases between them. CDR3 residues: CASRPWTGNTDTQYF. In DNA, the CDR3 is TGTGCCAGCAGGCCATGGACGGGGAACACAGATACGCAGTATTTT.

This clonotype occurred a few times. The chain carries TRBV6-5 and TRBJ2-4; tentative D call: TRBD2 (6 bases). Per germline, CDR1 MNHEY and CDR2 SVGAGI. The CDR3 extends over 15 amino acids. V was pared by 0 bases and J by 7 bases, with 13 bases between. DNA of the CDR3: TGTGCCAGCAGTTACTCGAATACCCGGGGGAACATTCAGTACTTC. As protein: CASSYSNTRGNIQYF.